These 4 T cell receptor beta chains were sequenced from one sample in a study of metastatic and nonmetastatic thyroid tumors. TCRdb re-called clones via MiXCR from the PCR reads. The sample comprises about 4,000 clones, about 20% of which are singletons, and 33% rests with the top ten. Thyroid surgery was preceded by no treatment in any patient. The sample consisted of tumor tissue. The receptors stem from a male donor with papillary thyroid cancer or a benign thyroid nodule (not recorded which). Some clones in this sample may be carry-over from other donors' samples.

This chain uses TRBV6-1 with TRBJ2-1; 7 bases map to TRBD2. The junction had 15 bases not matched to a gene; V was cut back by 6 bases and J by 10 bases. The CDR3 length is 15 residues. Per germline, CDR1 MNHNS and CDR2 SASEGT. In nucleotides, the CDR3 is TGTGCCAGCAGCGAGAGACTAGCAGGCCTCGTGGAGCAGTTCTTC. This codes for CASSERLAGLVEQFF.

This clone was seen a handful of times. The chain couples TRBV19 to TRBJ2-7; D might be TRBD2 (5 bases). This CDR3 has 15 amino acids. The ends were cut back, 3 bases at V and 4 bases at J, with 16 bases in the middle. Germline V gene data show CDR1 as LNHDA and CDR2 as SQIVND (reference sequence). In DNA form, the CDR3 reads TGTGCCAGTAGTATCATACTAGGGCCTCCGTACGAGCAGTACTTC. Translation gives CASSIILGPPYEQYF.

CDR3 DNA sequence: TGTGCCAGCAGTACTTGGACAGCTTCTGGAAACACCATATATTTT. The encoded protein is CASSTWTASGNTIYF. The chain is built from TRBV6-1 and TRBJ1-3, with D tentatively TRBD1 (6 bases). This CDR3 is built from 15 residues. The V end was cut by 5 bases, the J end by 1 base, with 12 bases between. The V gene's germline CDR1 is MNHNS and CDR2 SASEGT.

By sample share, this clone is large (0.1 to 1%). This chain uses TRBV27 with TRBJ2-1; 11 nucleotides agree with TRBD2. V shed 5 bases and J 9 bases; nucleotides not matched to a gene: 6. CDR3 length: 14 amino acids. Germline values: CDR1 MNHEY, CDR2 SMNVEV (reference sequence). CDR3 sequence: CASSVLAGGSEQFF. For the CDR3, the DNA is TGTGCCAGCAGTGTCCTAGCGGGAGGTAGTGAGCAGTTCTTC.